The next 23 T cell receptor beta chains were all read from a single sample in a study of blood T cell repertoires in COVID-19. TCRdb's table, derived via immunoSEQ multiplex PCR, lists solely in-frame clones and lacks some. The table lists more than 200,000 clones, about 88% of them singletons, with roughly 5.6% in the top ten. Sequencing was carried out using peripheral blood. The origin of the receptors is a woman aged 60 to 75 with COVID-19, enrolled during active disease.

The rearrangement links TRBV30 to TRBJ1-4; D is unclear. Germline-derived CDR1 and CDR2 are GTSNPN and SVGIG (reference sequence). The germline V and J ends were trimmed by 2 bases and 0 bases, with 16 bases remaining between them. The CDR3 contains 17 residues. The CDR3, as DNA: TGTGCCTGGAGTTATTCTAGAACGGATGCAACTAATGAAAAACTGTTTTTT. This encodes CAWSYSRTDATNEKLFF. Full variable domain (remainder filled in from reference TRBV30 and TRBJ1-4): SQTIHQWPATLVQPVGSPLSLECTVEGTSNPNLYWYRQAAGRGLQLLFYSVGIGQISSEVPQNLSASRPQDRQFILSSKKLLLSDSGFYLCAWSYSRTDATNEKLFFGSGTQLSVL.

The V and J genes are TRBV18 and TRBJ1-4; 7 bases are shared with TRBD1. Germline V CDR1 and CDR2: KGHSH, LQKENI. The CDR3 has 15 amino acids. V dropped 3 bases and J dropped 6; count of bases not matched to a gene: 7. The CDR3 nucleotides read TGTGCCAGCTCACCTAACAGGGGACTAGATGAAAAACTGTTTTTT. As protein: CASSPNRGLDEKLFF.

The chain is built from TRBV19 and TRBJ2-1; TRBD1 matches at 9 bases. J was trimmed by 4 bases and V by 7 bases; bases with no gene match: 5. The CDR3 extends over 14 amino acids. In germline, CDR1 is LNHDA, CDR2 SQIVND (reference sequence). CDR3 sequence reads: CASNRDREYNEQFF. CDR3 sequence (DNA): TGTGCCAGTAACAGGGACAGGGAATACAATGAGCAGTTCTTC.

The chain links TRBV19 to TRBJ2-2, with TRBD1 matching 8 bases. CDR1 LNHDA and CDR2 SQIVND come from the germline V gene (reference sequence). CDR3 length: 15 residues. Trimming at V came to 6 bases and at J to 3 bases, leaving 6 bases not matched to a gene. CDR3 loop: CASSPRQGYTGELFF. The CDR3 DNA follows: TGTGCCAGTAGCCCGAGACAGGGGTACACCGGGGAGCTGTTTTTT.

V and J are TRBV6-5 and TRBJ2-2; 7 nucleotides agree with TRBD1. The CDR3 is 16 residues long. Germline CDR1 is MNHEY and CDR2 is SVGAGI. V lost 0 bases to trimming and J lost 4 bases; unmatched junction nucleotides: 5. The CDR3 region is CASSYSTGPGTGELFF. CDR3 nucleotide sequence: TGTGCCAGCAGTTACTCGACAGGGCCGGGCACCGGGGAGCTGTTTTTT.

This chain uses TRBV11-2 with TRBJ2-3, with TRBD1 identical over 8 bases. Germline loops: CDR1 SGHAT, CDR2 FQNNGV. The CDR3 covers 15 residues. Unmatched junction bases numbered 6, after V lost 6 bases and J lost 1 base. The CDR3 coding sequence is TGTGCCAGCAGTCGTCAGGGGGCGGGCACAGATACGCAGTATTTT. Its protein product is CASSRQGAGTDTQYF.

The chain recombines TRBV29-1 with TRBJ2-7; tentative D call: TRBD2 (5 bases). This CDR3 comprises 12 residues. Germline CDR1 and CDR2: SQVTM and ANQGSEA. V was pared by 4 bases and J by 0 bases, with 7 bases between. CDR3 amino acids: CSVAEGSYEQYF. The CDR3 bases are TGCAGCGTTGCTGAGGGCTCCTACGAGCAGTACTTC.

V and J are TRBV19 and TRBJ1-5; TRBD1 matches 9 bases. The germline gives CDR1 LNHDA, CDR2 SQIVND (reference sequence). V lost 5 bases, J lost 3 bases, and 5 bases stayed unmatched. This CDR3 region has 15 residues. The CDR3 nucleotides read TGTGCCAGTAGTCTCGGACAGGGGTCCAATCAGCCCCAGCATTTT. Translating gives CASSLGQGSNQPQHF.

The sample holds a few counts of this clone. The rearrangement links TRBV29-1 to TRBJ2-1, with 8 bases that match TRBD2. The V and J ends lost 4 bases and 5 bases, in that order; junction bases with no gene match: 7. The germline V gene encodes CDR1 SQVTM and CDR2 ANQGSEA. CDR3 length: 14 residues. The CDR3 here is CSVAKAGADNEQFF. DNA for the CDR3: TGCAGCGTTGCGAAAGCGGGAGCGGACAATGAGCAGTTCTTC.

V gene TRBV5-8 combines with J gene TRBJ2-2; D gene unclear. V was cut by 1 base and J by 4 bases, with 8 bases left in between. Germline V lookup: CDR1 SGHTS, CDR2 YDEGEE. The CDR3 has 14 residues. CDR3 loop: CASSLTQTTGELFF. The CDR3 DNA is TGTGCCAGCAGCTTGACACAGACCACCGGGGAGCTGTTTTTT.

The chain links TRBV9 to TRBJ1-1, with D tentatively TRBD1 (6 bases). V lost 0 bases and J lost 2, with 17 bases in between. The CDR3 runs 17 residues. In germline, CDR1 is SGDLS, CDR2 YYNGEE. The CDR3 reads CASSVEGRGTDNTEAFF. In nucleotides, the CDR3 is TGTGCCAGCAGCGTAGAGGGGAGGGGGACGGATAACACTGAAGCTTTCTTT.

J is TRBJ2-3 and V is TRBV11-1; tentatively, D is TRBD2 (6 bases). Trimming removed 0 bases at V and 4 bases at J, with 11 bases between. There are 15 residues in the CDR3. CDR1 is SGHAT and CDR2 is FQDESV in the germline V gene (reference sequence). The CDR3 DNA reads as TGTGCCAGCAGCTTAGCCGGGAGAGCCGCAGATACGCAGTATTTT. Translation: CASSLAGRAADTQYF.

J is TRBJ2-7 and V is TRBV4-2, with D tentatively TRBD2 (6 bases). Germline-derived CDR1 and CDR2 are LGHNA and YNFKEQ. The CDR3 spans 15 residues. Trimming stripped 1 base from V and 6 bases from J, with 16 bases between. In nucleotides, the CDR3 is TGTGCCAGCAGCCAAGGGGCGGGATTCTTAGGCGAGCAGTACTTC. Amino acids: CASSQGAGFLGEQYF.

V and J are TRBV5-1 and TRBJ1-1, with 7 bases matching TRBD1. Germline V CDR1 and CDR2: SGHRS, YFSETQ. Losses at the gene ends were 3 bases for V and 4 bases for J; bases not matched to a gene: 9. The CDR3 sequence is 15 residues long. CDR3 nucleotide sequence: TGCGCCAGCAGCTCGCCTGGACAGGCGCGCACTGAAGCTTTCTTT. Amino acids: CASSSPGQARTEAFF.

The chain is built from TRBV7-9 and TRBJ2-3; a weak D match, TRBD2 (5 bases). CDR1 SEHNR and CDR2 FQNEAQ come from the germline V gene (reference sequence). Trimming cost V 1 base and J 2 bases, with 10 bases left between them. The CDR3 has 15 amino acids. Here the CDR3 DNA reads TGTGCCAGCAGCTTAGGACGGGGAGTCACAGATACGCAGTATTTT. This sequence encodes CASSLGRGVTDTQYF.

The chain links TRBV6-2 or TRBV6-3 to TRBJ2-1, with TRBD2 as a possible D gene (5 bases). Germline V gene sequence: CDR1 MNHEY, CDR2 SVGEGT. The CDR3 sequence is 15 residues long. The germline V and J ends were trimmed by 1 base and 11 bases, with 18 bases remaining between them. This CDR3 is CASSYLRVPTNKQFF. The CDR3 DNA is TGTGCCAGCAGTTACTTGCGGGTTCCCACAAATAAGCAGTTCTTC.

Only a few counts were recorded for this clone. The chain employs TRBV7-3 and TRBJ2-1; 8 positions match TRBD2. Germline CDR1 reads SGHTA; CDR2 reads FQGTGA. V dropped 5 bases and J dropped 10; count of bases not matched to a gene: 22. The CDR3 totals 18 residues. The CDR3 DNA sequence: TGTGCCAGCAGCCCACGACCGGAAAAGCGGGAGTACTCAGGAGAGCAGTTCTTC. Encoded protein: CASSPRPEKREYSGEQFF.

The rearrangement uses TRBV20-1 and TRBJ1-4; 9 nucleotides align to TRBD1. CDR1 DFQATT and CDR2 SNEGSKA come from the germline V gene (reference sequence). V gave up 3 bases and J gave up 8 bases; unmatched junction bases: 4. The length of the CDR3 is 13 residues. The CDR3 region is CSASRQGVEKLFF. The CDR3 DNA reads TGCAGTGCTAGTAGACAGGGGGTGGAAAAACTGTTTTTT.

This clone showed up just once. This sequence joins TRBV7-3 and TRBJ1-6; TRBD1 matches 7 bases. Per germline, CDR1 SGHTA and CDR2 FQGTGA. V dropped 4 bases and J dropped 11; count of bases not matched to a gene: 17. The CDR3 loop spans 17 amino acids. Written as DNA, the CDR3 is TGTGCCAGCAGCTCAAGCGGCGGGACAGTCAGTAAAACACCCCTCCACTTT. It encodes CASSSSGGTVSKTPLHF. The full variable domain, in which reference TRBV7-3 and TRBJ1-6 provide the parts outside the CDR3, is GAGVSQTPSNKVTEKGKYVELRCDPISGHTALYWYRQSLGQGPEFLIYFQGTGAADDSGLPNDRFFAVRPEGSVSTLKIQRTERGDSAVYLCASSSSGGTVSKTPLHFGNGTRLTVT.

The J gene is TRBJ2-2, the V gene TRBV3-1 (or the pseudogene TRBV3-2), with TRBD2 as a possible D gene (6 bases). Germline values: CDR1 LGHDT, CDR2 YNNKEL (reference sequence). The CDR3 contains 15 residues. Trimming shortened V by 1 base and J by 7 bases, and 13 bases separated the two germline ends. The CDR3 sequence: CASSQGRGRGGELFF. Written as DNA, the CDR3 is TGTGCCAGCAGCCAAGGGAGGGGCCGGGGCGGGGAGCTGTTTTTT.

V usage is TRBV28 and J usage is TRBJ1-2, with TRBD1 matching over 8 bases. Germline assignment: CDR1 MDHEN and CDR2 SYDVKM. This CDR3 has 15 residues. J gave up 6 bases and V 5 bases, and 11 bases lay outside the gene matches. As DNA, the CDR3 is TGTGCCAGCAGTCCACTTACCGGGACAGGAGATGGCTACACCTTC. Its translation is CASSPLTGTGDGYTF.

The chain uses TRBV13 and TRBJ1-1, with a tentative D call TRBD1 (6 bases). The CDR3 totals 14 residues. The ends were cut back, 1 base at V and 1 base at J, with 7 bases in the middle. Per the germline V gene, CDR1 is PRHDT and CDR2 is FYEKMQ (reference sequence). CDR3 protein: CASSLAGENTEAFF. CDR3 DNA sequence: TGTGCCAGCAGCTTAGCAGGGGAGAACACTGAAGCTTTCTTT.

V usage is TRBV6-4 and J usage is TRBJ2-2; 7 bases line up with TRBD1. CDR1 is MRHNA, CDR2 SNTAGT, per germline. The J segment lost 3 bases and the V segment lost 5 bases, leaving 3 bases of the junction unmatched. CDR3 length: 14 residues. The CDR3 nucleotides are TGTGCCAGCAGTAGCCAGGGGGACACCGGGGAGCTGTTTTTT. Its protein is CASSSQGDTGELFF.